These 9 T cell receptor beta chains were all obtained from the same sample, sequenced in a study of early T cells in non-severe SARS-CoV-2 infection. TCRdb ran MiXCR on the 5' RACE reads and lists one entry per CDR3 protein. The sample lists tens of thousands of distinct CDR3 sequences, approximately 15% occurring once. The sample consisted of whole blood. Every receptor here comes from an adult who was a healthcare worker with PCR-confirmed SARS-CoV-2 infection or an uninfected control (not recorded which).

This clonotype was seen more than once but under ten times. The V gene is TRBV20-1, the J gene TRBJ2-7, with 10 bases matching TRBD2. There are 15 residues in the CDR3. Germline values: CDR1 DFQATT, CDR2 SNEGSKA (reference sequence). V trimming: 0 bases; J trimming: 4 bases; junction bases outside the gene matches: 6. The CDR3 loop is CSARDRASGSYEQYF. The CDR3 coding sequence is TGCAGTGCTAGAGACAGGGCTAGCGGGAGTTACGAGCAGTACTTC.

The rearrangement links TRBV12-3 or TRBV12-4 to TRBJ1-5; D might be TRBD1 (6 bases). The length of the CDR3 is 15 residues. Trimming left V 6 bases short and J 3 bases short, with 15 bases between. This CDR3 reads CASSRGGGANQPQHF. For the CDR3, the DNA is TGTGCCAGCAGCCGAGGCGGGGGGGCCAATCAGCCCCAGCATTTT.

CDR3 amino acids: CASSSRDPQETQYF. CDR3 coding DNA: TGTGCCAGCAGCTCACGGGACCCTCAAGAGACCCAGTACTTC. This chain connects TRBV6-2 or TRBV6-3 to TRBJ2-5; the D gene could be TRBD1 or TRBD2 (5 bases each). Trimming cost V 6 bases and J 2 bases, with 13 bases left between them. CDR1 is MNHEY and CDR2 is SVGEGT in the germline V gene. The CDR3 extends over 14 amino acids.

This clonotype was counted between two and nine times. This sequence joins TRBV2 and TRBJ2-7; D is possibly TRBD1 (6 bases). Germline V gene lookup returns CDR1 SNHLY and CDR2 FYNNEI. Between the trimmed V and J ends, which lost 1 base and 7 bases, there was a span of 11 bases. The CDR3 has 13 residues. The CDR3 here is CASSEDRAREQYF. CDR3 sequence (DNA): TGTGCCAGCAGTGAAGACAGGGCTCGGGAGCAGTACTTC.

The chain couples TRBV28 to TRBJ1-5; TRBD1 is a possible D gene (5 bases). The CDR3 totals 12 residues. Trimming removed 6 bases from V and 7 bases from J, with 10 bases in between. In germline, CDR1 is MDHEN, CDR2 SYDVKM. CDR3 region: CASRGTEQPQHF. CDR3 nucleotides: TGTGCCAGCAGAGGGACGGAACAGCCCCAGCATTTT.

Here the CDR3 reads CSARGREKQYF. CDR3 in DNA: TGCAGTGCTAGGGGACGGGAGAAGCAGTACTTC. J is TRBJ2-7 and V is TRBV20-1; tentatively, D is TRBD2 (6 bases). Germline-derived CDR1 and CDR2 are DFQATT and SNEGSKA (reference sequence). The ends were cut back, 3 bases at V and 8 bases at J, with 11 bases in the middle. The CDR3 spans 11 residues.

This chain uses TRBV9 with TRBJ2-1; 8 nucleotides match TRBD2. Trimming at V came to 5 bases and at J to 7 bases, leaving 5 bases not matched to a gene. The V gene's germline CDR1 is SGDLS and CDR2 YYNGEE. The CDR3 is 13 residues long. The CDR3 coding sequence is TGTGCCAGCAGGGACGGGACTAGAAATGAGCAGTTCTTC. Protein sequence: CASRDGTRNEQFF.

This clonotype was seen only once. A much more abundant neighbour one base away suggests this may be a read error. This sequence joins TRBV28 and TRBJ2-7; no reliable D call. CDR1 is MDHEN, CDR2 SYDVKM, per germline. The V end was cut by 4 bases, the J end by 3 bases, with 4 bases between. The length of the CDR3 is 11 residues. CDR3 sequence reads: CASSSNYEQYF. CDR3 nucleotide sequence: TGTGCCAGCAGTTCCAACTACGAGCAGTACTTC.

There are many counts of this clonotype. As DNA, the CDR3 is TGCAGTGCTCAACGGGGTTTCTACGAGCAGTACTTC. It specifies CSAQRGFYEQYF. The chain links TRBV20-1 to TRBJ2-7; D is possibly TRBD2 (5 bases). Trimming removed 5 bases from V and 3 bases from J, with 11 bases in between. Germline V gene lookup returns CDR1 DFQATT and CDR2 SNEGSKA (reference sequence). The CDR3 is 12 amino acids.